The entry below gives a single T cell receptor beta chain sequence along with its context. The antigen remains unidentified. This sample also contains other DNA sequences that code for the same CDR3. Positively selected for CCR7, the CD45RO-negative cells used as naive CD8 cells excluded terminally differentiated effector memory CD45RA+ cells. Nashville, Tennessee was home to all donors, each a Caucasian adult. The sample belongs to a study of shared clonotypes between healthy human individuals. Study-wide findings and caveats: Sampling was confined to blood; repertoires within tissues likely differ.

Data came from immunoSEQ multiplex PCR; TCRdb stores just in-frame clones and leaves some out. The data show about 680,000 clones, around 90% seen once. The specimen sequenced was naive CD8+ T cells sorted from blood. The source of this sequence is a man younger than 45 in good health.

CDR3 loop: CASSLAGGGNEQFF. The CDR3 bases are TGTGCCAGCAGCTTAGCGGGAGGAGGTAATGAGCAGTTCTTC. The chain is built from TRBV9 and TRBJ2-1; 10 bases map to TRBD2. This CDR3 has 14 amino acids. CDR1 and CDR2 from the germline V gene are SGDLS and YYNGEE. V shed 4 bases and J 7 bases; nucleotides not matched to a gene: 5.